The T cell receptor (beta chain) described here comes from a study of blood T cell repertoires in COVID-19 (dated by TCRdb to 2020 to 2022). Context from the whole study: The collaborator samples originated in the United States, Italy and Spain and spanned the acute and convalescent phases of COVID-19. The sample metadata nearly always contained a de-identified subject ID, COVID-19 status, age in years and sex. The samples were drawn from the first 160 participants of the ongoing ImmuneRACE study and from under 1,500 subjects provided by 6 global collaborators. HLA class I and class II types, where available, came from metadata supplied by the sample provider rather than from assay-based typing. Deeply sampled blood TCRbeta repertoires from subjects exposed to, actively infected with, or recovered from COVID-19 were included in the dataset. The material from the prospective study consisted of cDNA or gDNA derived from T cells, B-cell-depleted T cells, or PBMCs. The repertoires were made available in a free public database intended to serve as a resource for research on the immune response to SARS-CoV-2. Study-level results and caveats: How much clinical and demographic metadata was included differed by source and by participant, and the metadata was provided uncurated.

The CDR3 sequence holds 13 residues, the cysteine and phenylalanine included. Only CDR3 DNA remains: 39 bases, in frame from the first base. CDR1 and CDR2, looked up from the germline V gene, are MNHEY and SVGAGI. For this chain, trimming is 5 bases at the V end and 4 bases at the J end, and the number of junction bases without a gene match is 4. TCRbeta CDR3 regions were amplified from genomic DNA by means of the immunoSEQ Assay, a bias-controlled multiplex PCR. The authors' pipeline ran thus. Nucleated cell counts per sample were estimated from amplification of reference gene primers within the assay. To quantify the absolute abundance of each unique TCRbeta CDR3 rearrangement, sequence reads were collapsed and filtered. For each sample, productive Simpson clonality was calculated by taking the square root of Simpson's diversity index across productive rearrangements. TCRdb retrieved this table from immuneACCESS and kept in-frame rearrangements only. Not all clones are present; in checked studies, unresolved V genes account for under half, and no reason is known for the remainder. That table gives V, J and clone size, and the DNA gave D and trimming. The sample table lists about 260,000 clones, around 90% of them with a count of one. Around 9.6% of the sample lies in the top ten.

One collaborating source in Seattle enrolled patients during active infection and followed them longitudinally through the course of disease. Collaborating institutions collected whole blood in K2EDTA tubes following their own protocols. For TCRbeta analysis, collaborators shipped samples as frozen whole blood, isolated PBMCs, or DNA extracted from either of those sample types. In the case of this clone: What this receptor recognizes is not known. Per-base quality was not reported, and no clone a single base away is much larger than it.

The TCR comes from a woman aged 70-85 years with COVID-19, enrolled during active disease. This sequence uses TRBV6-5 and TRBJ1-2; 7 bases in the junction line up with TRBD1. Sequencing input: peripheral blood. The CDR3 has the sequence CASSKGQSYGYTF. The base sequence is TGTGCCAGCAGTAAGGGACAGTCCTATGGCTACACCTTC.